Listed below are T cell receptor beta chains from one sample, sequenced in a study of blood T cell repertoires in COVID-19. Some clones are missing from TCRdb's copy, which holds only in-frame ones; the method was immunoSEQ multiplex PCR. There are 200,000 to 250,000 clones in the sample; 65% to 90% occur only once, and approximately 7% lies in the top ten. The specimen sequenced was peripheral blood. The source is a woman in her 50s with acute or convalescent COVID-19. Each CDR3 is given with its conserved first and last residue. Fields, in order: CDR3 DNA, CDR3 protein, D gene, V gene, clone size, J gene. A D gene is named only where the DNA matches it firmly. Some rows mark clone size as missing; the rest say once, few, many or name a class of expanded clone.

CDR3 DNA: TGTGCCAGCCGAGGGACTAGCGGGAGCAATGAGCAGTTCTTC
CDR3 protein: CASRGTSGSNEQFF
D gene: TRBD2
V gene: TRBV2
clone size: -
J gene: TRBJ2-1

CDR3 DNA: TGTGCCAGCAGCTCGGAAGGATGGGGGGGCAATGAGCAGTTCTTC
CDR3 protein: CASSSEGWGGNEQFF
D gene: TRBD2
V gene: TRBV7-2
clone size: -
J gene: TRBJ2-1

CDR3 DNA: TGTGCCAGCGCGTTCCACTTCACAGATACGCAGTATTTT
CDR3 protein: CASAFHFTDTQYF
D gene: -
V gene: TRBV2
clone size: once
J gene: TRBJ2-3

CDR3 DNA: TGCAGTGCTAGTCTTCGGGGAGGGTTATACGAGCAGTACTTC
CDR3 protein: CSASLRGGLYEQYF
D gene: TRBD2
V gene: TRBV20-1
clone size: -
J gene: TRBJ2-7

CDR3 DNA: TGTGCCAGCAGTTTGGACGGGATCAATGGCTACACCTTC
CDR3 protein: CASSLDGINGYTF
D gene: -
V gene: TRBV28
clone size: -
J gene: TRBJ1-2

CDR3 DNA: TGCAGTGCTAGACGGAACACTGAAGCTTTCTTT
CDR3 protein: CSARRNTEAFF
D gene: -
V gene: TRBV20-1
clone size: -
J gene: TRBJ1-1

CDR3 DNA: TGCGCCAGCAGCTGGGAGGGACAGGGGGTGGCCCCCACGTTCTTC
CDR3 protein: CASSWEGQGVAPTFF
D gene: TRBD1
V gene: TRBV5-1
clone size: -
J gene: TRBJ2-1

CDR3 DNA: TGTGCCAGCAGACTCTCCTTAGAGACTGGGACTCGGCGGGGCTACACCTTC
CDR3 protein: CASRLSLETGTRRGYTF
D gene: -
V gene: TRBV21-1
clone size: -
J gene: TRBJ1-2

CDR3 DNA: TGTGCCAGCAGTCACGGTGGTAGCGGTACCTACGAGCAGTACTTC
CDR3 protein: CASSHGGSGTYEQYF
D gene: -
V gene: TRBV28
clone size: -
J gene: TRBJ2-7

CDR3 DNA: TGCGCCAGCAGCTCACAGGGGGGCGACTACTACAATGAGCAGTTCTTC
CDR3 protein: CASSSQGGDYYNEQFF
D gene: TRBD1
V gene: TRBV5-1
clone size: -
J gene: TRBJ2-1

CDR3 DNA: TGTGCCAGTAGTAACACCCCCCGTTCACCCCTCCACTTT
CDR3 protein: CASSNTPRSPLHF
D gene: -
V gene: TRBV19
clone size: few
J gene: TRBJ1-6

CDR3 DNA: TGCAGTGCTAGTAAAGCGGGGGGGCCTCGGTACGAGCAGTACTTC
CDR3 protein: CSASKAGGPRYEQYF
D gene: TRBD2
V gene: TRBV20-1
clone size: -
J gene: TRBJ2-7

CDR3 DNA: TGTGCCAGCAGTATACCGACTAGCGGGTATTACGAGCAGTACTTC
CDR3 protein: CASSIPTSGYYEQYF
D gene: TRBD2
V gene: TRBV28
clone size: -
J gene: TRBJ2-7

CDR3 DNA: TGTGCCAGCAGACAAGGGACTAGCGGGAGTTACGAGCAGTACTTC
CDR3 protein: CASRQGTSGSYEQYF
D gene: TRBD2
V gene: TRBV7-9
clone size: -
J gene: TRBJ2-7

CDR3 DNA: TGTGCCAGTAGTATTTCCCAACGCGGGGATACGCAGTATTTT
CDR3 protein: CASSISQRGDTQYF
D gene: -
V gene: TRBV19
clone size: -
J gene: TRBJ2-3

CDR3 DNA: TGTGCCAGCAGCTTAGGACAGAACACTGAAGCTTTCTTT
CDR3 protein: CASSLGQNTEAFF
D gene: -
V gene: TRBV7-2
clone size: -
J gene: TRBJ1-1

CDR3 DNA: TGCGCCAGCAGCCCCGGGACAGCGAACACCGGGGAGCTGTTTTTT
CDR3 protein: CASSPGTANTGELFF
D gene: TRBD1
V gene: TRBV5-1
clone size: -
J gene: TRBJ2-2

CDR3 DNA: TGTGCCAGTAGTGGGACAGGCAATCAGCCCCAGCATTTT
CDR3 protein: CASSGTGNQPQHF
D gene: TRBD1
V gene: TRBV19
clone size: few
J gene: TRBJ1-5

CDR3 DNA: TGTGCCAGCAGCGACTACAGGGGGAGCCTTGGGGCCAACGTCCTGACTTTC
CDR3 protein: CASSDYRGSLGANVLTF
D gene: TRBD1
V gene: TRBV11-2
clone size: -
J gene: TRBJ2-6

CDR3 DNA: TGTGCCAGTAGGAGCAACACTGAAGCTTTCTTT
CDR3 protein: CASRSNTEAFF
D gene: -
V gene: TRBV19
clone size: few
J gene: TRBJ1-1

CDR3 DNA: TGTGCCTGGCTACAGGGGAAGGGAAACACCATATATTTT
CDR3 protein: CAWLQGKGNTIYF
D gene: TRBD1
V gene: TRBV30
clone size: -
J gene: TRBJ1-3

CDR3 DNA: TGTGCCAGCAGCCAAGCACGTGGCCAGAAAGAGACCCAGTACTTC
CDR3 protein: CASSQARGQKETQYF
D gene: -
V gene: TRBV4-2
clone size: -
J gene: TRBJ2-5

CDR3 DNA: TGCGCCAGCAGTGCCCCCCGGGACAGGGGGCGGAATGAGCAGTTCTTC
CDR3 protein: CASSAPRDRGRNEQFF
D gene: TRBD1
V gene: TRBV10-1
clone size: -
J gene: TRBJ2-1